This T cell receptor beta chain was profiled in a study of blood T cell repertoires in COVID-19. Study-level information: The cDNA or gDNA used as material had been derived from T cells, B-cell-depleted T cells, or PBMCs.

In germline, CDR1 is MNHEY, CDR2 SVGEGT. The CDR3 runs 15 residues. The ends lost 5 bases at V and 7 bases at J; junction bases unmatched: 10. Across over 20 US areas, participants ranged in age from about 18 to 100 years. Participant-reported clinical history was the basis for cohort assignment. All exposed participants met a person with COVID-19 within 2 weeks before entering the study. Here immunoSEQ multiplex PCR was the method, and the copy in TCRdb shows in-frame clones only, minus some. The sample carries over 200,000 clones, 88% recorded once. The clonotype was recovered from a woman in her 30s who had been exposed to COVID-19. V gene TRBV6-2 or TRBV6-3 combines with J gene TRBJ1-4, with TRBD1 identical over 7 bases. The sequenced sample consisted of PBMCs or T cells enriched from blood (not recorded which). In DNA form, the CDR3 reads TGTGCCAGCAGTAAGGGACAGCGATATTCTGAAAAACTGTTTTTT. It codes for CASSKGQRYSEKLFF.